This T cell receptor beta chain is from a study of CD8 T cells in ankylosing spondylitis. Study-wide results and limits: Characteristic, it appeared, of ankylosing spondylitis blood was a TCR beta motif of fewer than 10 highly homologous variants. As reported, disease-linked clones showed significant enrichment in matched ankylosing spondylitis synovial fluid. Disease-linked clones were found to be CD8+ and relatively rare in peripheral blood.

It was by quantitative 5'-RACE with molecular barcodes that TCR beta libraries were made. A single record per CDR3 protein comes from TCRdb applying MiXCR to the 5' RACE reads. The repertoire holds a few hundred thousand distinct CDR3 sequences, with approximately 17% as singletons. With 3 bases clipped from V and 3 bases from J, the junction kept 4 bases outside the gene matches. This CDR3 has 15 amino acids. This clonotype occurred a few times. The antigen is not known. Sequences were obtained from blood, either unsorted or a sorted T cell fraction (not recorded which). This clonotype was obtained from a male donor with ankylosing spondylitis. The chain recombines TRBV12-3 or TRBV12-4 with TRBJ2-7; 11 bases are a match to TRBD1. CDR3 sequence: CASSFGGTGGYEQYF. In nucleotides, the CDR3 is TGTGCCAGCAGTTTCGGTGGGACAGGGGGCTACGAGCAGTACTTC.